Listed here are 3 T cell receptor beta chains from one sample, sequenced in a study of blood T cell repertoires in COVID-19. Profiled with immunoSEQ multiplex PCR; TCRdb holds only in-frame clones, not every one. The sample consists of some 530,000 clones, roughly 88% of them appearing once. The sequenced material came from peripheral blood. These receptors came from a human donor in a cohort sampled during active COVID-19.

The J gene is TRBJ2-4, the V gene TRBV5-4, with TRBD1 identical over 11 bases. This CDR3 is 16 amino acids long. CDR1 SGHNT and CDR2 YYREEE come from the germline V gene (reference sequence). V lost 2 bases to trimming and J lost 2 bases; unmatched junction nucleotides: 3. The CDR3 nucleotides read TGTGCCAGCAGCTTCGGGACAGGGGGACCCAAAAACATTCAGTACTTC. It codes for CASSFGTGGPKNIQYF.

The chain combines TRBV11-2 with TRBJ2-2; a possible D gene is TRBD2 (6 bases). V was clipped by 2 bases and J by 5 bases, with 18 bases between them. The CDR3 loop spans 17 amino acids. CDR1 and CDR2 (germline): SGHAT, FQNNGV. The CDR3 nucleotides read TGTGCCAGCAGCTTATACATCTACGGGAGTCGTACCGGGGAGCTGTTTTTT. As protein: CASSLYIYGSRTGELFF.

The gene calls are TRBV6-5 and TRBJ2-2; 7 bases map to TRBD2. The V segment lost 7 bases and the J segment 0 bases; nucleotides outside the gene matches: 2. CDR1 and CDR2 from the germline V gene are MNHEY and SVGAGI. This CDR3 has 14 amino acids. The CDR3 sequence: CASTLAANTGELFF. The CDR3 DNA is TGTGCCAGCACCCTAGCGGCGAACACCGGGGAGCTGTTTTTT.